This T cell receptor beta chain came from a study of Graves' ophthalmopathy and Graves' hyperthyroidism. This clonotype occurred many times. RNA transcripts served as template for amplifying TCR beta CDR3 sequences. First-round RT-PCR employed HTBI primers, with a second-round multiplex PCR after it. One entry per CDR3 protein results from TCRdb running MiXCR on the multiplex PCR reads. The data contain over a million distinct CDR3 sequences, approximately 35% of them singletons. The CDR3 length is 14 residues. Looked up from germline, CDR1 is SQVTM and CDR2 is ANQGSEA. The ends were cut back, 4 bases at V and 1 base at J, with 11 bases in the middle.

Source material: peripheral blood or thyroid tissue (not recorded which). This sequence originates from an adult man with Graves' hyperthyroidism. The rearrangement uses TRBV29-1 and TRBJ1-5; D is undetermined. The CDR3 region has the DNA TGCAGCGTTGCTGGCGGTGGGAGCAATCAGCCCCAGCATTTT. This gives the protein CSVAGGGSNQPQHF.